The rows below give T cell receptor beta chains drawn from one sample of a study of cytomegalovirus exposure and HLA in healthy donors. The table came from immunoSEQ multiplex PCR; TCRdb's copy has only in-frame clones and leaves some out. Seen here are over 130,000 clones, more than 70% observed once, and the top ten hold 2% to 2.5%. Sequenced sample: PBMCs. These receptors originate from a man aged 45-65 years in good health and CMV-seronegative. Each CDR3 is given with its conserved first and last residue. D genes are given only for firm matches. Expanded clones are given a class, and other clones once, few, many or no size at all.

clone_size: .; d_call: TRBD2; v_call: TRBV25-1; j_call: TRBJ2-3; cdr3_nt: TGTGCCAGCAGTGGTTATGGGGGACGGGAGGGTACAGATACGCAGTATTTT; cdr3_aa: CASSGYGGREGTDTQYF
clone_size: .; d_call: TRBD2; v_call: TRBV10-3; j_call: TRBJ2-2; cdr3_nt: TGTGCCACCCGGAGGGCTAGCGGGAGTGCCGGGGAGCTGTTTTTT; cdr3_aa: CATRRASGSAGELFF
clone_size: .; d_call: .; v_call: TRBV5-6; j_call: TRBJ2-7; cdr3_nt: TGTGCCAGCAGCCTAAAAGGGAGCTCCTACGAGCAGTACTTC; cdr3_aa: CASSLKGSSYEQYF
clone_size: .; d_call: .; v_call: TRBV6-5; j_call: TRBJ1-5; cdr3_nt: TGTGCCAGCAGTCCCGGCGGGGAGAGTAATCAGCCCCAGCATTTT; cdr3_aa: CASSPGGESNQPQHF
clone_size: .; d_call: TRBD1; v_call: TRBV4-1; j_call: TRBJ1-1; cdr3_nt: TGCGCCAGCAGCCAAGGACAGGGGGCCACTGAAGCTTTCTTT; cdr3_aa: CASSQGQGATEAFF
clone_size: .; d_call: .; v_call: TRBV5-4; j_call: TRBJ2-1; cdr3_nt: TGTGCCAGCAGCTTGCGGACAGTCTCCTACAATGAGCAGTTCTTC; cdr3_aa: CASSLRTVSYNEQFF
clone_size: .; d_call: TRBD1; v_call: TRBV7-9; j_call: TRBJ2-2; cdr3_nt: TGTGCCAGCAGCTACAGACAGCAGGGGGCTAGGGCCGGGGAGCTGTTTTTT; cdr3_aa: CASSYRQQGARAGELFF
clone_size: .; d_call: TRBD2; v_call: TRBV18; j_call: TRBJ2-2; cdr3_nt: TGTGCCAGCTCGCGACTAGCGGGGATGAACACCGGGGAGCTGTTTTTT; cdr3_aa: CASSRLAGMNTGELFF
clone_size: .; d_call: .; v_call: TRBV25-1; j_call: TRBJ2-6; cdr3_nt: TGTGCCAGCAGTGACGTCGCGGGGGCCAACGTCCTGACTTTC; cdr3_aa: CASSDVAGANVLTF
clone_size: .; d_call: TRBD1; v_call: TRBV27; j_call: TRBJ1-2; cdr3_nt: TGTGCCAGCAGGAGATCCGGGACAGGGGGCTTTGGCTACACCTTC; cdr3_aa: CASRRSGTGGFGYTF
clone_size: .; d_call: .; v_call: TRBV18; j_call: TRBJ1-2; cdr3_nt: TGTGCCAGCTACCAAACCCGGGGGAATGGCTACACCTTC; cdr3_aa: CASYQTRGNGYTF
clone_size: .; d_call: .; v_call: TRBV5-1; j_call: TRBJ1-1; cdr3_nt: TGCGCCAGCGATACAGGGCGTGAGGGCACTGAAGCTTTCTTT; cdr3_aa: CASDTGREGTEAFF
clone_size: .; d_call: .; v_call: TRBV30; j_call: TRBJ1-5; cdr3_nt: TGTGCCTGGAGTCAAACCAACCATCAGGGGCCCCAGCATTTT; cdr3_aa: CAWSQTNHQGPQHF
clone_size: .; d_call: .; v_call: TRBV10-3; j_call: TRBJ2-2; cdr3_nt: TGTGCCACCGAACAGGGAGAAAAATCCGGGGAGCTGTTTTTT; cdr3_aa: CATEQGEKSGELFF
clone_size: .; d_call: TRBD2; v_call: TRBV7-9; j_call: TRBJ2-1; cdr3_nt: TGTGCCAGCAGCTTAAAAGGGACTAGCGGGGGGCGCAATGAGCAGTTCTTC; cdr3_aa: CASSLKGTSGGRNEQFF
clone_size: .; d_call: TRBD1; v_call: TRBV6-5; j_call: TRBJ1-1; cdr3_nt: TGTGCCAGCAGTTCACAGGGGATTGGCACTGAAGCTTTCTTT; cdr3_aa: CASSSQGIGTEAFF
clone_size: .; d_call: TRBD1; v_call: TRBV2; j_call: TRBJ2-6; cdr3_nt: TGTGCCAGCAGTGAAGCTCAAACAGGGGGCCCGTCTGGGGCCAACGTCCTGACTTTC; cdr3_aa: CASSEAQTGGPSGANVLTF
clone_size: .; d_call: TRBD1; v_call: TRBV5-4; j_call: TRBJ2-1; cdr3_nt: TGTGCCAGCAGCCTCCGGACAGGGGGCGTATACAATGAGCAGTTCTTC; cdr3_aa: CASSLRTGGVYNEQFF
clone_size: .; d_call: .; v_call: TRBV18; j_call: TRBJ1-1; cdr3_nt: TGTGCCAGCTCACCACCAATGGGGGGCGGGGGCACTGAAGCTTTCTTT; cdr3_aa: CASSPPMGGGGTEAFF
clone_size: .; d_call: .; v_call: TRBV28; j_call: TRBJ2-7; cdr3_nt: TGTGCCAGCAGTTCCCCAGGTCAGGGAGGCGCCTACGAGCAGTACTTC; cdr3_aa: CASSSPGQGGAYEQYF
clone_size: .; d_call: TRBD1; v_call: TRBV4-2; j_call: TRBJ1-5; cdr3_nt: TGTGCCAGCAGCCAAGAGGGGACAGGGGGCTCCAGCAATCAGCCCCAGCATTTT; cdr3_aa: CASSQEGTGGSSNQPQHF
clone_size: .; d_call: TRBD1; v_call: TRBV11-3; j_call: TRBJ2-1; cdr3_nt: TGTGCCAGCAGCTCGGGACAGGGCCCTTACAATGAGCAGTTCTTC; cdr3_aa: CASSSGQGPYNEQFF
clone_size: few; d_call: .; v_call: TRBV18; j_call: TRBJ1-1; cdr3_nt: TGTGCCAGCTCACCGGGGAGGTTTCCGTACACTGAAGCTTTCTTT; cdr3_aa: CASSPGRFPYTEAFF
clone_size: .; d_call: TRBD1; v_call: TRBV29-1; j_call: TRBJ1-6; cdr3_nt: TGCAGCGCACGGACAGGGGCGAATTCACCCCTCCACTTT; cdr3_aa: CSARTGANSPLHF
clone_size: .; d_call: TRBD2; v_call: TRBV9; j_call: TRBJ2-3; cdr3_nt: TGTGCCAGCAGCGTAGGGAGCGGGAGGCCCACAGATACGCAGTATTTT; cdr3_aa: CASSVGSGRPTDTQYF
clone_size: once; d_call: .; v_call: TRBV7-2; j_call: TRBJ1-1; cdr3_nt: TGTGCCAGCAGCTTAGGAAAGGTAGGGGGAAGCACTGAAGCTTTCTTT; cdr3_aa: CASSLGKVGGSTEAFF
clone_size: .; d_call: .; v_call: TRBV9; j_call: TRBJ1-2; cdr3_nt: TGTGCCAGCAGCGTAGACAGTTTTGGCTACACCTTC; cdr3_aa: CASSVDSFGYTF
clone_size: .; d_call: TRBD2; v_call: TRBV30; j_call: TRBJ2-5; cdr3_nt: TGTGCCTGGAGTGTAGGCGGGAGCGGAGAGACCCAGTACTTC; cdr3_aa: CAWSVGGSGETQYF
clone_size: once; d_call: .; v_call: TRBV27; j_call: TRBJ1-1; cdr3_nt: TGTGCCAGCAGTCCTAATGTTAACACTGAAGCTTTCTTT; cdr3_aa: CASSPNVNTEAFF
clone_size: .; d_call: .; v_call: TRBV2; j_call: TRBJ2-5; cdr3_nt: TGTGCCAGCAGTGACAGGCTCCAAGAGACCCAGTACTTC; cdr3_aa: CASSDRLQETQYF
clone_size: .; d_call: .; v_call: TRBV9; j_call: TRBJ1-1; cdr3_nt: TGTGCCAGCAGCGTAGGGTGGGCAAACACTGAAGCTTTCTTT; cdr3_aa: CASSVGWANTEAFF
clone_size: .; d_call: .; v_call: TRBV9; j_call: TRBJ2-5; cdr3_nt: TGTGCCAGCAGCCTGGGACGGGGGCAAGAGACCCAGTACTTC; cdr3_aa: CASSLGRGQETQYF
clone_size: .; d_call: TRBD1; v_call: TRBV7-9; j_call: TRBJ2-1; cdr3_nt: TGTGCCAGCAGCTTAGTCCTCCGGGACAGGGAAGGCAATGAGCAGTTCTTC; cdr3_aa: CASSLVLRDREGNEQFF
clone_size: .; d_call: .; v_call: TRBV29-1; j_call: TRBJ1-2; cdr3_nt: TGCAGCGTTTGGTCCAGGGATGGCTACACCTTC; cdr3_aa: CSVWSRDGYTF
clone_size: .; d_call: TRBD1; v_call: TRBV5-1; j_call: TRBJ1-4; cdr3_nt: TGCGCCAGCAGCTTCCAGGGGGCGGGTGAAAAACTGTTTTTT; cdr3_aa: CASSFQGAGEKLFF
clone_size: .; d_call: .; v_call: TRBV4-1; j_call: TRBJ2-7; cdr3_nt: TGCGCCAGCAGCCAAGACGCCGCCGGGGGTGGTGGACGGGGCTCCTACGAGCAGTACTTC; cdr3_aa: CASSQDAAGGGGRGSYEQYF
clone_size: .; d_call: .; v_call: TRBV19; j_call: TRBJ1-1; cdr3_nt: TGTGCCAGTAGTATAGCGACAGGTTTGAACACTGAAGCTTTCTTT; cdr3_aa: CASSIATGLNTEAFF
clone_size: .; d_call: TRBD1; v_call: TRBV5-6; j_call: TRBJ1-2; cdr3_nt: TGTGCCAGCAGCTGGACGAGGACAGGGAGCGGCTACACCTTC; cdr3_aa: CASSWTRTGSGYTF
clone_size: .; d_call: TRBD1; v_call: TRBV5-4; j_call: TRBJ1-1; cdr3_nt: TGTGCCAGCAGCCGCCTACAGGGGGCGAACACTGAAGCTTTCTTT; cdr3_aa: CASSRLQGANTEAFF
clone_size: few; d_call: .; v_call: TRBV6-6; j_call: TRBJ2-7; cdr3_nt: TGTGCCAGCGGACCGACAGGGAGGAACGAGCAGTACTTC; cdr3_aa: CASGPTGRNEQYF
clone_size: .; d_call: .; v_call: TRBV6-5; j_call: TRBJ1-5; cdr3_nt: TGTGCCAGCAGTTACTCGCGGCGGGGTCTCCAGCCCCAGCATTTT; cdr3_aa: CASSYSRRGLQPQHF
clone_size: .; d_call: TRBD2; v_call: TRBV18; j_call: TRBJ2-1; cdr3_nt: TGTGCCAGCTCACCACCAGTAAGCGGGAGGGAACGCAATGAGCAGTTCTTC; cdr3_aa: CASSPPVSGRERNEQFF
clone_size: .; d_call: .; v_call: TRBV2; j_call: TRBJ1-6; cdr3_nt: TGTGCCAGCAGTCGGGAGAATTCACCCCTCCACTTT; cdr3_aa: CASSRENSPLHF
clone_size: .; d_call: .; v_call: TRBV9; j_call: TRBJ1-4; cdr3_nt: TGTGCCAGCAGCGTGGACAGATGGGACGAAAAACTGTTTTTT; cdr3_aa: CASSVDRWDEKLFF
clone_size: .; d_call: TRBD2; v_call: TRBV7-9; j_call: TRBJ2-1; cdr3_nt: TGTGCCAGCAGCTCCGGGACTAGCGGGTCCTACAATGAGCAGTTCTTC; cdr3_aa: CASSSGTSGSYNEQFF
clone_size: .; d_call: .; v_call: TRBV6-5; j_call: TRBJ1-1; cdr3_nt: TGTGCCAGCCGGGTAAACACTGAAGCTTTCTTT; cdr3_aa: CASRVNTEAFF
clone_size: .; d_call: .; v_call: TRBV11-2; j_call: TRBJ1-1; cdr3_nt: TGTGCCACCCAGCCGGGTGGCACTGAAGCTTTCTTT; cdr3_aa: CATQPGGTEAFF
clone_size: .; d_call: TRBD1; v_call: TRBV5-1; j_call: TRBJ2-7; cdr3_nt: TGCGCCAGCAGCTCGGGACAGGGTTATCATGAGCAGTACTTC; cdr3_aa: CASSSGQGYHEQYF
clone_size: few; d_call: TRBD1; v_call: TRBV6-1; j_call: TRBJ1-6; cdr3_nt: TGTGCCAGCAGTGAAGTCGGGACAGTTGGTTCACCCCTCCACTTT; cdr3_aa: CASSEVGTVGSPLHF
clone_size: .; d_call: TRBD2; v_call: TRBV5-1; j_call: TRBJ2-2; cdr3_nt: TGCGCCAGCACCCGGGCGTCGGCGGGAGATCGCACCGGGGAGCTGTTTTTT; cdr3_aa: CASTRASAGDRTGELFF
clone_size: few; d_call: .; v_call: TRBV9; j_call: TRBJ1-6; cdr3_nt: TGTGCCAGCAGCGTAGACCCGAGTTCACCCCTCCACTTT; cdr3_aa: CASSVDPSSPLHF
clone_size: .; d_call: TRBD2; v_call: TRBV19; j_call: TRBJ2-7; cdr3_nt: TGTGCCAGTAGTACCTACCGGAGCGGGAGCTCCTACGAGCAGTACTTC; cdr3_aa: CASSTYRSGSSYEQYF
clone_size: .; d_call: TRBD1; v_call: TRBV7-6; j_call: TRBJ2-5; cdr3_nt: TGTGCCAGCAGCTTAGCGCAGGGGGCGTTCGGCGAGACCCAGTACTTC; cdr3_aa: CASSLAQGAFGETQYF
clone_size: few; d_call: .; v_call: TRBV7-9; j_call: TRBJ1-3; cdr3_nt: TGTGCCAGCCTACGGGGAAGTACCTCTGGAAACACCATATATTTT; cdr3_aa: CASLRGSTSGNTIYF
clone_size: .; d_call: TRBD1; v_call: TRBV6-1; j_call: TRBJ1-1; cdr3_nt: TGTGCCAGCAGTGAAGGGACAGGGGGACCTGAAGCTTTCTTT; cdr3_aa: CASSEGTGGPEAFF
clone_size: once; d_call: TRBD1; v_call: TRBV7-9; j_call: TRBJ1-4; cdr3_nt: TGTGCCAGCAGCCGAAATCGTCCGGGACAGGGGAATGAAAAACTGTTTTTT; cdr3_aa: CASSRNRPGQGNEKLFF
clone_size: .; d_call: .; v_call: TRBV6-6; j_call: TRBJ1-2; cdr3_nt: TGTGCCAGCAGTTCCCAGGGGCGAGAACGCTACACCTTC; cdr3_aa: CASSSQGRERYTF